This T cell receptor beta chain was obtained from a study of T cells after yellow fever vaccination. A universal primer site and UMIs were added as TCR cDNA was made by 5'RACE template switching. TCRdb independently ran MiXCR on the 5' RACE reads; one entry per CDR3 protein. This table holds 500,000 to 650,000 distinct CDR3 sequences, more than 9% found once. This clonotype showed up just a few times. The antigen is unknown. General study points: Post-booster samples contained most primary-vaccination clones (more than 95% CD4, around 89% CD8). Abundant bulk-population clonotypes could contaminate the FACS-sorted repertoires. The secondary T-cell response peaked on day 5, not day 15, but was weaker.

Germline-derived CDR1 and CDR2 are DFQATT and SNEGSKA (reference sequence). The CDR3 runs to 10 residues. The rearrangement joins TRBV20-1 to TRBJ2-3; D call uncertain. Sequencing was performed on PBMCs, taken on the day of the yellow fever booster vaccination. This TCR came from a man aged 25 to 40 who received the YFV17D yellow fever vaccine. The CDR3 spells CSPEGDTQYF. CDR3 DNA: TGCTCACCTGAAGGGGATACGCAGTATTTT.